This passage covers 6 T cell receptor beta chains from one sample sequenced in a study of T cell changes during pregnancy in multiple sclerosis. The protocol was immunoSEQ multiplex PCR, while the TCRdb copy is restricted to in-frame clones and leaves out a portion. The sample has tens of thousands of clones; about 88% are singletons. Sample: CD8+ T cells from peripheral blood mononuclear cells, taken before pregnancy. The receptors were gathered from a female donor with multiple sclerosis, enrolled in a pregnancy study.

CDR3 loop: CASSTGEPYEQYF. The CDR3 nucleotides read TGTGCCAGTAGCACAGGGGAGCCCTACGAGCAGTACTTC. The chain couples TRBV19 to TRBJ2-7; 7 positions match TRBD1. The CDR3 runs 13 residues. With V trimmed by 6 bases and J by 2 bases, 4 bases remained unmatched. Looked up from germline, CDR1 is LNHDA and CDR2 is SQIVND (reference sequence).

The chain combines TRBV12-5 with TRBJ2-1; D is ambiguous. Per germline, CDR1 LGHNT and CDR2 FRNRAP. V gave up 4 bases and J gave up 8 bases, with 15 bases separating them. This CDR3 spans 14 amino acids. DNA of the CDR3: TGTGCTAGTGGTTGGGCCATTCGGCCCTATGAGCAGTTCTTC. Translated, it gives CASGWAIRPYEQFF.

This chain links TRBV7-6 with TRBJ2-7; TRBD1 might be the D (6 bases). CDR1 is SGHVS, CDR2 FNYEAQ, per germline. The CDR3 contains 14 residues. V lost 1 base and J 3 bases, leaving 10 bases between the germline ends. The DNA for the CDR3 is TGTGCCAGCAGCTTAGTGGGACAAAACTACGAGCAGTACTTC. Its translation is CASSLVGQNYEQYF. Using reference TRBV7-6 and TRBJ2-7 for the parts outside the CDR3, the full variable domain is GAGVSQSPRYKVTKRGQDVALRCDPISGHVSLYWYRQALGQGPEFLTYFNYEAQQDKSGLPNDRFSAERPEGSISTLTIQRTEQRDSAMYRCASSLVGQNYEQYFGPGTRLTVT.

The chain links TRBV27 to TRBJ2-2; 11 nucleotides line up with TRBD2. V lost 1 base and J lost 2; bases outside the gene matches: 9. Germline V gene sequence: CDR1 MNHEY, CDR2 SMNVEV (reference sequence). There are 19 residues in the CDR3. CDR3: CASSLLAGGRLGNTGELFF. CDR3 DNA: TGTGCCAGCAGTTTATTAGCGGGGGGGCGATTAGGTAACACCGGGGAGCTGTTTTTT.

The table lists this clone with a count of one. V is TRBV5-5 and J is TRBJ1-6; 7 nucleotides match TRBD1. Trimming removed 4 bases from V and 6 bases from J; junction bases left unmatched: 7. This CDR3 region has 15 residues. Germline CDR1 reads SGHKS; CDR2 reads YYEKEE (reference sequence). As DNA, the CDR3 is TGTGCCAGCAGCATCACGACAGGGAGTAATTCACCCCTCCACTTT. Protein: CASSITTGSNSPLHF.

The chain joins TRBV19 to TRBJ2-7, with no clear D. Trimming left V 2 bases short and J 6 bases short, with 14 bases between. CDR1 LNHDA and CDR2 SQIVND come from the germline V gene (reference sequence). This CDR3 region has 14 residues. CDR3 in amino acids: CASSISLYASEQYF. DNA of the CDR3: TGTGCCAGTAGTATATCCCTCTACGCGTCCGAGCAGTACTTC. Variable domain in full (rest from reference TRBV19 and TRBJ2-7): DGGITQSPKYLFRKEGQNVTLSCEQNLNHDAMYWYRQDPGQGLRLIYYSQIVNDFQKGDIAEGYSVSREKKESFPLTVTSAQKNPTAFYLCASSISLYASEQYFGPGTRLTVT.